The 14 T cell receptor beta chains reported below all come from one sample, sequenced in a study of shared clonotypes between healthy human individuals. TCRdb's copy holds only in-frame clones and misses some; the assay was immunoSEQ multiplex PCR. Of 1 million to 1.3 million clones listed, approximately 80% are singletons. The sequencing sample was made of memory CD4+ T cells from PBMCs. Subset here: CD45RA-negative fraction. The origin of the receptors is a man between 18 and 35 years old in good health. Some clones in this sample may be carry-over from other donors' samples.

This clone was seen a single time. The same CDR3 also results from other DNA sequences found in this sample. The V and J genes are TRBV2 and TRBJ1-2; 8 nucleotides line up with TRBD1. Per the germline V gene, CDR1 is SNHLY and CDR2 is FYNNEI. Losses at the gene ends were 2 bases for V and 4 bases for J; bases not matched to a gene: 3. CDR3 length: 14 residues. The CDR3 loop reads CASSERGQVYGYTF. CDR3 in DNA: TGTGCCAGCAGTGAACGGGGACAGGTCTATGGCTACACCTTC.

The rearrangement uses TRBV5-6 and TRBJ1-2; tentatively, D is TRBD1 (5 bases). CDR3 size: 14 residues. Trimming left V 4 bases short and J 0 bases short, with 10 bases between. The V gene's germline CDR1 is SGHDT and CDR2 YYEEEE. CDR3 amino acids: CASSLDSTNYGYTF. The DNA for the CDR3 is TGTGCCAGCAGCCTAGACAGCACTAACTATGGCTACACCTTC.

The chain joins TRBV30 to TRBJ2-3; the D is unclear. The CDR3 sequence is 13 residues long. The V end was cut by 2 bases, the J end by 4 bases, with 10 bases between. In germline, CDR1 is GTSNPN, CDR2 SVGIG (reference sequence). The CDR3 DNA reads as TGTGCCTGGAGTAAGGAAATTTCAGATACGCAGTATTTT. Translating gives CAWSKEISDTQYF.

The rearrangement joins TRBV28 to TRBJ1-2; D possibly corresponds to TRBD1 (5 bases). The CDR3 runs to 14 residues. Germline CDR1 and CDR2: MDHEN and SYDVKM. V was cut by 6 bases and J by 0 bases, with 11 bases left in between. The CDR3 bases are TGTGCCAGCAGCCAGGGCAGAACTAACTATGGCTACACCTTC. It translates to CASSQGRTNYGYTF.

The chain links TRBV25-1 to TRBJ1-1; the D is unclear. Germline V gene lookup returns CDR1 MGHDK and CDR2 SYGVNS. V gave up 6 bases and J gave up 12 bases, with 14 bases separating them. The CDR3 is made up of 11 amino acids. As DNA, the CDR3 is TGTGCCAGCAGCAAGGAGAGTACCCCTTTCTTT. The encoded protein is CASSKESTPFF.

The CDR3 nucleotides read TGCGCCAGTCAGACTGCTACTAGCACAGATACGCAGTATTTT. Encoded protein: CASQTATSTDTQYF. J is TRBJ2-3 and V is TRBV5-1; no clear D gene. The ends were cut back, 8 bases at V and 0 bases at J, with 13 bases in the middle. This CDR3 is built from 14 residues. Germline loops: CDR1 SGHRS, CDR2 YFSETQ.

This clone was counted a single time. The V and J genes are TRBV27 and TRBJ2-6, with D unresolved. This CDR3 is built from 13 residues. The germline V gene encodes CDR1 MNHEY and CDR2 SMNVEV (reference sequence). Trimming stripped 8 bases from V and 5 bases from J, with 10 bases between. In DNA, the CDR3 is TGTGCCAGCGCCCTTGTACGGGCCAACGTCCTGACTTTC. It yields the protein CASALVRANVLTF.

This clone was seen just once. The J gene is TRBJ2-1, the V gene TRBV7-8, with D possibly matching TRBD1 (5 bases). The CDR3 extends over 16 amino acids. Looked up from germline, CDR1 is SGHVS and CDR2 is FQNEAQ. Trimming stripped 5 bases from V and 2 bases from J, with 16 bases between. CDR3 sequence reads: CASSQGRQTTYNEQFF. The DNA for the CDR3 is TGTGCCAGCAGCCAAGGCAGACAGACCACCTACAATGAGCAGTTCTTC.

This chain connects TRBV30 to TRBJ2-3, with 8 bases fitting TRBD1. There are 18 residues in the CDR3. Germline V lookup: CDR1 GTSNPN, CDR2 SVGIG (reference sequence). V lost 3 bases and J lost 4; bases outside the gene matches: 18. Here the CDR3 DNA reads TGTGCCTGGAGAGGGGTCAGGGGGCGCGGTGGTATCCCAGATACGCAGTATTTT. This translates into CAWRGVRGRGGIPDTQYF.

The CDR3 sequence is CASSLAGTQETQYF. CDR3 DNA sequence: TGTGCCAGCAGCTTAGCCGGGACTCAAGAGACCCAGTACTTC. V usage is TRBV7-9 and J usage is TRBJ2-5; weak D call: TRBD2 (6 bases). This CDR3 spans 14 amino acids. Germline V gene sequence: CDR1 SEHNR, CDR2 FQNEAQ (reference sequence). V was cut by 0 bases and J by 2 bases, with 7 bases left in between. The full variable domain, with the rest looked up from reference TRBV7-9 and TRBJ2-5, is DTGVSQNPRHKITKRGQNVTFRCDPISEHNRLYWYRQTLGQGPEFLTYFQNEAQLEKSRLLSDRFSAERPKGSFSTLEIQRTEQGDSAMYLCASSLAGTQETQYFGPGTRLLVL.

This chain joins TRBV25-1 and TRBJ1-2, with unresolved D. CDR1 is MGHDK and CDR2 is SYGVNS in the germline V gene. V was trimmed by 5 bases and J by 7 bases, leaving 8 bases between them. The CDR3 sequence is 11 residues long. CDR3 sequence: CASSRKGGYTF. The CDR3 bases are TGTGCCAGCAGTCGCAAGGGTGGCTACACCTTC.

The CDR3 DNA reads TGTGCCAGCAGCTCCGACAGTTACACTGAAGCTTTCTTT. Residues: CASSSDSYTEAFF. The chain combines TRBV2 with TRBJ1-1, with D perhaps TRBD1 (5 bases). V was clipped by 6 bases and J by 3 bases, with 11 bases between them. This CDR3 contains 13 residues. CDR1 and CDR2 from the germline V gene are SNHLY and FYNNEI.

This chain uses TRBV2 with TRBJ2-7; 7 bases match TRBD1. V trimming: 1 base; J trimming: 2 bases; junction bases outside the gene matches: 11. CDR1 is SNHLY and CDR2 is FYNNEI in the germline V gene. The CDR3 has 17 residues. CDR3 sequence: CASSEGGRRQGAYEQYF. The CDR3 DNA reads as TGTGCCAGCAGTGAAGGGGGACGTAGGCAGGGGGCCTACGAGCAGTACTTC. The full variable domain, rest sourced from reference TRBV2 and TRBJ2-7, is EPEVTQTPSHQVTQMGQEVILRCVPISNHLYFYWYRQILGQKVEFLVSFYNNEISEKSEIFDDQFSVERPDGSNFTLKIRSTKLEDSAMYFCASSEGGRRQGAYEQYFGPGTRLTVT.

V usage is TRBV5-5 and J usage is TRBJ2-2; no definite D call. The germline gives CDR1 SGHKS, CDR2 YYEKEE (reference sequence). The CDR3 sequence is 13 residues long. V lost 4 bases and J 6 bases, leaving 10 bases between the germline ends. The CDR3 loop is CASSGLGSGELFF. In nucleotides, the CDR3 is TGTGCCAGCAGCGGGCTAGGGTCCGGGGAGCTGTTTTTT.